Here is one T cell receptor beta chain with its context. The target antigen is unknown. Primers: 60 Vbeta forward and 13 Jbeta reverse. Here immunoSEQ multiplex PCR was the method, and the copy in TCRdb shows in-frame clones only, minus some. The sample records 150,000 to 200,000 clones, 65% to 90% being singletons. Trimming removed 2 bases at V and 0 bases at J, with 11 bases between. The CDR3 extends over 16 amino acids. Germline V gene lookup returns CDR1 MNHNS and CDR2 SASEGT. The sample belongs to a study of cytomegalovirus exposure and HLA in healthy donors. Study observations and caveats: Analysis performed later showed TCR beta chains linked to HLA being more clonally expanded than equally common others.

The source is a young woman in good health and CMV-seronegative. The sequenced sample was PBMCs. The rearrangement uses TRBV6-1 and TRBJ2-4; no clear D. The CDR3 DNA follows: TGTGCCAGCAGTGAAACTACAAATTTAGCCAAAAACATTCAGTACTTC. Translated, it gives CASSETTNLAKNIQYF.